This T cell receptor (beta chain) came from a study of OX40 agonist ivuxolimab in advanced cancers. Study summary: Ivuxolimab, an agonist antibody against OX40 (CD134), was given to patients. Of mixed ages from about 20 to 85 and averaging approximately 60 years, the group was 65% to 85% male.

Study outcomes and limitations: Certain nonresponders likewise exhibited a low normalized T-cell clonal expansion. Still undetermined is the antigen specificity of the expanded peripheral T cells.

Regarding this clone: Its matching antigen is unknown.

The CDR3 has 13 residues. CDR1 and CDR2 (germline): SQVTM, ANQGSEA. The V and J ends lost 6 bases and 1 base, in that order; junction bases with no gene match: 4. The method was immunoSEQ multiplex PCR; TCRdb's version includes in-frame clones alone and lacks a portion of them. This table holds tens of thousands of clones, around 93% found once. The chain links TRBV29-1 to TRBJ2-7; 9 bases fit TRBD1. This TCR derives from an adult with an advanced solid tumor such as melanoma, head and neck, liver or kidney cancer. The specimen was CD4+ or CD8+ T cells sorted from blood, collected in a trial of the OX40 agonist ivuxolimab. CDR3 sequence reads: CSVGTGSSYEQYF. The CDR3 DNA sequence: TGCAGCGTGGGGACAGGGTCATCCTACGAGCAGTACTTC.